The rows below give T cell receptor beta chains drawn from one sample of a study of T cells in Graves' hyperthyroidism and ophthalmopathy. TCRdb ran MiXCR on the multiplex PCR reads and lists one entry per CDR3 protein. The top ten clones hold more than 50% of a sample with some 180,000 distinct CDR3 sequences, approximately 16% of them seen once. Specimen: blood. These receptor sequences come from a woman aged 50 to 60 with Graves' hyperthyroidism. Both conserved end residues are part of each CDR3. A D gene is named only where the DNA matches it firmly. Clone size is given for some rows only: seen once, a few or many times, or a class if the clone is expanded.

j_gene	v_gene	d_gene	abundance	CDR3nt	CDR3aa
TRBJ2-5	TRBV5-8	TRBD2	NA	TGTGCCAGCAGCAACGGACTAGCGGGACTCATCCAAGAGACCCAGTACTTC	CASSNGLAGLIQETQYF
TRBJ2-7	TRBV27	TRBD1	many	TGTGCCAGCAGTTTATCCAGGGGGCGAGTTGAGCAGTACTTC	CASSLSRGRVEQYF
TRBJ2-1	TRBV5-4	NA	many	TGTGCCAGCAGCTTGAGCGCGGGACAGAGTAATGAGCAGTTCTTC	CASSLSAGQSNEQFF
TRBJ2-1	TRBV19	TRBD1	NA	TGTGCCAGTAGCTATGGCCAGACAGGGTCCAATGAGCAGTTCTTC	CASSYGQTGSNEQFF
TRBJ1-3	TRBV3-1	TRBD1	few	TGTGCCAGCAGCCAAAACAGGGGAAGGTGGGGAAACACCATATATTTT	CASSQNRGRWGNTIYF
TRBJ2-7	TRBV9	NA	NA	TGTGCCAGCAGCGTTGGAGGTTCCTACGAGCAGTACTTC	CASSVGGSYEQYF
TRBJ2-1	TRBV3-1	TRBD2	NA	TGTGCCAGCAGCCCAGCGGGAGAAACTCCCTACAATGAGCAGTTCTTC	CASSPAGETPYNEQFF
TRBJ2-1	TRBV7-9	TRBD2	NA	TGTGCCAGCAGCTTCCCGACTAGCGGGATGTCCTACAATGAGCAGTTCTTC	CASSFPTSGMSYNEQFF
TRBJ2-1	TRBV28	TRBD2	many	TGTGCCAGCAGACTATCGCGGGAGCCTAGCAGGGAGTTCTTC	CASRLSREPSREFF
TRBJ2-3	TRBV4-2	NA	NA	TGTGCCAGCAGCCAAGTCGGGGGTTCCACAGATACGCAGTATTTT	CASSQVGGSTDTQYF
TRBJ1-5	TRBV2	NA	NA	TGTGCCAGCAGACTCCGGGGGCCCCTCGGTAGCAATCAGCCCCAGCATTTT	CASRLRGPLGSNQPQHF
TRBJ2-1	TRBV28	TRBD2	NA	TGTGCCAGCACCCCTGGGGGACTAGCGGGAGGAAATGAGCAGTTCTTC	CASTPGGLAGGNEQFF
TRBJ1-5	TRBV6-2/TRBV6-3	NA	many	TGTGCCAGCAGTTATGGTAGCAATCAGCCCCAGCATTTT	CASSYGSNQPQHF
TRBJ2-3	TRBV11-2	TRBD2	many	TGTGCCAGCAGCCCCGGGCTTAGCGGGACGGCAGATACGCAGTATTTT	CASSPGLSGTADTQYF
TRBJ1-2	TRBV9	NA	many	TGTGCCAGCAGCGTAGGCAGGGCCTACTATGGCTACACCTTC	CASSVGRAYYGYTF
TRBJ2-1	TRBV6-1	TRBD2	many	TGTGCCAGTCTAAAGTCTATAGCGGGAGGGCCGTACAATGAGCAGTTCTTC	CASLKSIAGGPYNEQFF
TRBJ1-1	TRBV7-9	TRBD1	many	TGTGCCAGCAGGGTTGGGGGACAGGGGTTCGGCACTGAAGCTTTCTTT	CASRVGGQGFGTEAFF
TRBJ1-5	TRBV6-1	NA	many	TGTGCCAGCAGTCCTCGGCCGGCCAATCAGCCCCAGCATTTT	CASSPRPANQPQHF
TRBJ1-1	TRBV7-9	NA	many	TGTGCCAGCAGCTTAGAACATTTGAGTGCTGAAGCTTTCTTT	CASSLEHLSAEAFF
TRBJ2-7	TRBV30	TRBD2	many	TGTGCCTGGAACCGACTAGCGGCTCATGAGCAGTACTTC	CAWNRLAAHEQYF
TRBJ2-2	TRBV5-1	TRBD2	NA	TGCGCCAGCAGCGCCCTGGTGGCGGGAGTCAAGGTCACCGGGGAGCTGTTTTTT	CASSALVAGVKVTGELFF
TRBJ2-4	TRBV27	TRBD2	many	TGTGCCAGCAGTTTGACTAGCGGGAGGGCCAAAAACATTCAGTACTTC	CASSLTSGRAKNIQYF
TRBJ1-2	TRBV9	NA	few	TGTGCCAGCAGCGGGGGGGGCTACACCTTC	CASSGGGYTF
TRBJ1-1	TRBV6-2/TRBV6-3	NA	many	TGTGCCAGCAGCAGAAAAGGGACCGCTTTCTTT	CASSRKGTAFF
TRBJ2-3	TRBV30	TRBD2	many	TGTGCCTGGAGTGTACGGTGGGGGGGTAATACGCAGTATTTT	CAWSVRWGGNTQYF
TRBJ2-7	TRBV7-2	TRBD2	NA	TGTGCCAGCAGCTTAGGGGGGGGGATCTCCTACGAGCAGTACTTC	CASSLGGGISYEQYF
TRBJ1-3	TRBV30	NA	NA	TGTGCCTGGAGTTATGGCAGCTCTGGAAACACCATATATTTT	CAWSYGSSGNTIYF
TRBJ2-1	TRBV20-1	TRBD2	NA	TGCAGTGCCAGAGCAAGTATGAGCGGGAGGAGTCCCTACAATGAGCAGTTCTTC	CSARASMSGRSPYNEQFF
TRBJ2-1	TRBV7-2	NA	NA	TGTGCCAGCAGCCCGGACCACCTGCTCTACAATGAGCAGTTCTTC	CASSPDHLLYNEQFF
TRBJ1-5	TRBV6-5	TRBD1	NA	TGTGCCAGCAGTTACGAGGACAGGTTGTTGGAGCCCCAGCATTTT	CASSYEDRLLEPQHF
TRBJ2-1	TRBV6-6	TRBD1	many	TGTGCCAGCAGTTACGGGACAGCCAAGAATGAGCAGTTCTTC	CASSYGTAKNEQFF
TRBJ2-1	TRBV19	TRBD2	few	TGTGCCAGTAGTACTAGCGGTTCGAATCACAATGAGCAGTTCTTC	CASSTSGSNHNEQFF
TRBJ2-1	TRBV10-3	NA	few	TGTGCCCTGAGGGTGGGAGGCCCGCTCAATGAGCAGTTCTTC	CALRVGGPLNEQFF
TRBJ1-2	TRBV28	TRBD1	NA	TGTGCCAGCAGTTTACCGGGGACAGGGAAGGGCTACACCTTC	CASSLPGTGKGYTF
TRBJ2-2	TRBV27	NA	NA	TGTGCCAGCAGTTCCTGGCTTGCGTCCTATCTGTCCGGGGAGCTGTTTTTT	CASSSWLASYLSGELFF
TRBJ1-2	TRBV4-1	NA	few	TGCGCCAGCAGCCAAGGTTCAGAAAACTATGGCTACACCTTC	CASSQGSENYGYTF
TRBJ2-7	TRBV28	NA	many	TGTGCCAGCAGTTTTCAGGGCTCCTACGAGCAGTACTTC	CASSFQGSYEQYF
TRBJ2-5	TRBV9	NA	NA	TGTGCCAGCAGCGTCGACAGTAAAGAGACCCAGTACTTC	CASSVDSKETQYF